Sequencing of this TCR beta chain was carried out in a study of T cells in Graves' hyperthyroidism and ophthalmopathy. This clonotype was seen a handful of times. The ends were cut back, 6 bases at V and 4 bases at J, with 10 bases in the middle. The germline CDR1 and CDR2 sequences are LNHNV and YYDKDF (reference sequence). The CDR3 loop spans 13 amino acids. The TCR beta CDR3 regions underwent amplification using RNA transcripts as the source. First-round RT-PCR of the TCR CDR3 relied on the HTBI primer set. TCRdb recomputed calls from the multiplex PCR reads with MiXCR, one row per CDR3 protein. Of around 420,000 distinct CDR3 sequences listed, less than 20% are singletons. Graves' hyperthyroidism showing no ophthalmopathy progression within 18 months was considered stable. Hyperthyroidism, newly diagnosed and lasting under 2 months, affected patients aged 18 to 65. Uncontrolled infections, other autoimmune diseases, pregnancy or lactation led to exclusion of patients. The authors took PBMCs from 10 ml fresh peripheral blood.

Material: blood. This clonotype originated in a young woman with Graves' hyperthyroidism. V and J are TRBV15 and TRBJ2-1, with D hard to call. The DNA of the CDR3 is TGTGCCACCAGAACAGTGGCGTACAATGAGCAGTTCTTC. This sequence encodes CATRTVAYNEQFF.